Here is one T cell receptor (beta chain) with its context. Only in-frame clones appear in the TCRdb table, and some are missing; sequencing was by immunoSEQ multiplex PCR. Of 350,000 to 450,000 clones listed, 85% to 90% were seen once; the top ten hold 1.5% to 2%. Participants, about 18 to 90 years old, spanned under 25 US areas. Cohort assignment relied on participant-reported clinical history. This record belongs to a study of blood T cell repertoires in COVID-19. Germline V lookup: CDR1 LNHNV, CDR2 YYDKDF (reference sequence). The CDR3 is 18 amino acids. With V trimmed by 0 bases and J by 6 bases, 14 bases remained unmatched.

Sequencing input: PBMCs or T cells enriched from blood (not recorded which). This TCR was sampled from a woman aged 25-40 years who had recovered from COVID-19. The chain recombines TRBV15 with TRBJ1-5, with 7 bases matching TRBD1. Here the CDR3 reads CATSRDHLGDRNPQPQHF. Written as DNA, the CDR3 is TGTGCCACCAGCAGAGATCACTTAGGGGACAGAAACCCTCAGCCCCAGCATTTT.